The clone carrying this T cell receptor (beta chain) has just a few counts. The antigen remains unidentified. The record originates from a study of beta chain features in type 1 diabetes. Study findings and constraints: Significant though moderate, a shortening of TCRB CDR3s appeared in all four CD4+ subsets of Type 1 diabetes patients.

The germline V and J ends were trimmed by 2 bases and 2 bases, with 18 bases remaining between them. CDR1 and CDR2 from the germline V gene are SQVTM and ANQGSEA. The CDR3 is 16 amino acids. Reverse transcribing all isolated RNA meant expressed TCRB transcripts were sequenced. The data were produced by immunoSEQ multiplex PCR, yet TCRdb's version contains in-frame clones alone and is incomplete. The table has 640,000 or so clones, about 14% seen once. This rearrangement joins TRBV29-1 to TRBJ1-2; D may be TRBD1 (6 bases). The TCR was taken from a man younger than 35 with type 1 diabetes. The specimen sequenced was naive CD4+ T cells from blood. CDR3 in amino acids: CSVEPGGGLGNYGYTF. CDR3 DNA sequence: TGCAGCGTTGAACCCGGCGGGGGCCTAGGAAACTATGGCTACACCTTC.